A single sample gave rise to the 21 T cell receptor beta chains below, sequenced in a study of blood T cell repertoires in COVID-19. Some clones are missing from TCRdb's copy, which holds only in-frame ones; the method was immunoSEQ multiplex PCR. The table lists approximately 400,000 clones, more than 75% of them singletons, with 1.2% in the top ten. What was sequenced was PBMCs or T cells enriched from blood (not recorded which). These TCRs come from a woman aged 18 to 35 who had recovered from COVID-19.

DNA of the CDR3: TGTGCCAGCAGTTCCCAGGGTGGGCCCCAGCATTTT. It encodes CASSSQGGPQHF. J is TRBJ1-5 and V is TRBV6-2 or TRBV6-3, with D tentatively TRBD1 (5 bases). The CDR3 totals 12 residues. Germline loops: CDR1 MNHEY, CDR2 SVGEGT. Between the trimmed V and J ends, which lost 4 bases and 9 bases, there was a span of 10 bases.

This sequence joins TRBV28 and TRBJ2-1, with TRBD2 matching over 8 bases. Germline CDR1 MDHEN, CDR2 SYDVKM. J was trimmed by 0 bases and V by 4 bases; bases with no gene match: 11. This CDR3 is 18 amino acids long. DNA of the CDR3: TGTGCCAGCAGTTCCCGGGGGGGAGCGGGTAGCTCCTACAATGAGCAGTTCTTC. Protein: CASSSRGGAGSSYNEQFF.

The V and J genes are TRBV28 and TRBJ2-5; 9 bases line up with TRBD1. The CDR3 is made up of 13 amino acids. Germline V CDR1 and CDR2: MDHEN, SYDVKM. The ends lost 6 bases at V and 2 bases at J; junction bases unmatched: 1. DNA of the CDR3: TGTGCCAGCAGAGGGACAGGGCAAGAGACCCAGTACTTC. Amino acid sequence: CASRGTGQETQYF.

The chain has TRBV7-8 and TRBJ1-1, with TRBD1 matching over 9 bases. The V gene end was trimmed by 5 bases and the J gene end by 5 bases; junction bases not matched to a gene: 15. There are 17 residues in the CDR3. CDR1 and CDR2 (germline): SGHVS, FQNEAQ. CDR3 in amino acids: CASSPLPITGGRTEAFF. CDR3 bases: TGTGCCAGCAGCCCTCTCCCGATTACAGGGGGCCGGACTGAAGCTTTCTTT.

CDR3 loop: CASSVRELSGYTF. The CDR3 nucleotides are TGTGCCAGCAGTGTCCGGGAGCTTAGTGGCTACACCTTC. The chain has TRBV12-3 or TRBV12-4 and TRBJ1-2; no clear D. The ends were cut back, 5 bases at V and 7 bases at J, with 14 bases in the middle. CDR3 size: 13 residues.

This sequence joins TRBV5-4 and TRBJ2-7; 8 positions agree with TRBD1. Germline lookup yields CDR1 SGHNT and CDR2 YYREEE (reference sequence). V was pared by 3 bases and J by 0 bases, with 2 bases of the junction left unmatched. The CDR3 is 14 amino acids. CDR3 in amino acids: CASSWGQDSYEQYF. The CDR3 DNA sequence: TGTGCCAGCAGCTGGGGACAGGACTCCTACGAGCAGTACTTC.

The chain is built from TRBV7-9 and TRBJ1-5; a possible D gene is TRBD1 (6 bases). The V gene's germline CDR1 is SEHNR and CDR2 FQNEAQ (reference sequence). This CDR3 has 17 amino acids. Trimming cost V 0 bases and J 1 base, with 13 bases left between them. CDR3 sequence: CASSLAGDGTSNQPQHF. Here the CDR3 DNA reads TGTGCCAGCAGCTTAGCCGGCGACGGGACAAGCAATCAGCCCCAGCATTTT.

CDR3 loop: CASSPTGIGNQPQHF. In DNA, the CDR3 is TGTGCCAGCAGTCCGACAGGGATAGGAAATCAGCCCCAGCATTTT. The chain couples TRBV27 to TRBJ1-5, with 7 bases fitting TRBD1. J lost 4 bases, V lost 5 bases, and 8 bases had no gene match. The CDR3 contains 15 residues. Germline loops: CDR1 MNHEY, CDR2 SMNVEV (reference sequence).

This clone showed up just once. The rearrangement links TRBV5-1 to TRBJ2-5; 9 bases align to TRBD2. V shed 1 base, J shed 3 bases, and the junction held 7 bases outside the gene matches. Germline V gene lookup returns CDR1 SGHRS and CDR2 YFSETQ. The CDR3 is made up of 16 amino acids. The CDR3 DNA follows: TGCGCCAGCAGCTTGCCCGGGACTAGCACCAAAGAGACCCAGTACTTC. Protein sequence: CASSLPGTSTKETQYF.

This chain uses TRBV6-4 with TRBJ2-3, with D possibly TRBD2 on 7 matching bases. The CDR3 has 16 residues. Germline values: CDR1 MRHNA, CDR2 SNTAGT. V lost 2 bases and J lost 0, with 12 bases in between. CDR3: CASSDGAGHSTDTQYF. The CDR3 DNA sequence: TGTGCCAGCAGTGACGGAGCGGGACATAGCACAGATACGCAGTATTTT.

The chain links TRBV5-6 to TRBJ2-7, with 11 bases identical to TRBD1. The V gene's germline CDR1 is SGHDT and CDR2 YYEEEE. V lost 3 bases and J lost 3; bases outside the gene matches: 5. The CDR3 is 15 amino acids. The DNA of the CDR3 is TGTGCCAGCAGCTGGACAGGGGGCCTGGACTACGAGCAGTACTTC. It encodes CASSWTGGLDYEQYF.

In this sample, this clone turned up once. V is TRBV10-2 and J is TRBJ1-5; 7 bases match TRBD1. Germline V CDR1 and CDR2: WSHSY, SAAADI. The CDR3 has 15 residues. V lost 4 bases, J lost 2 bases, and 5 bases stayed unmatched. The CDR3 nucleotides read TGCGCCAGCAGTGCGCAGGGGGAAGGCAATCAGCCCCAGCATTTT. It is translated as CASSAQGEGNQPQHF.

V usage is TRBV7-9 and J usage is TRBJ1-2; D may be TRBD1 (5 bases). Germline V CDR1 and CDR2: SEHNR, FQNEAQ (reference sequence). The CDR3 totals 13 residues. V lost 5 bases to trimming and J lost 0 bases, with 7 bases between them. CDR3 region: CASSQGPNYGYTF. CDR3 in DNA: TGTGCCAGCAGCCAGGGCCCTAACTATGGCTACACCTTC.

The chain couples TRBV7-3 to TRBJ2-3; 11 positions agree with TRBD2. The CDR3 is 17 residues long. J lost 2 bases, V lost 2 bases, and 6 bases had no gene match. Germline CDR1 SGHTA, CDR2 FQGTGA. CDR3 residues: CASSLGLAGGPTDTQYF. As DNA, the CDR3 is TGTGCCAGCAGCTTAGGGCTAGCGGGGGGACCCACAGATACGCAGTATTTT. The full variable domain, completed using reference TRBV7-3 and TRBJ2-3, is GAGVSQTPSNKVTEKGKYVELRCDPISGHTALYWYRQSLGQGPEFLIYFQGTGAADDSGLPNDRFFAVRPEGSVSTLKIQRTERGDSAVYLCASSLGLAGGPTDTQYFGPGTRLTVL.

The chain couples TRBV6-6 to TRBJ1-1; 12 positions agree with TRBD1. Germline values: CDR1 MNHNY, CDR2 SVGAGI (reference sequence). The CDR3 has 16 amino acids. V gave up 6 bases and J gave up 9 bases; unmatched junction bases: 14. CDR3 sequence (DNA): TGTGCCAGCAGGCAGGGGACAGGGGGCGTTTCGGGAAAAGCTTTCTTT. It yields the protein CASRQGTGGVSGKAFF.

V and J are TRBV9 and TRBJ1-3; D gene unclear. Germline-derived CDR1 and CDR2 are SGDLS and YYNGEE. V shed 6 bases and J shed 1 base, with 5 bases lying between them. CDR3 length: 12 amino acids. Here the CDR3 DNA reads TGTGCCAGCACCAATTCTGGAAACACCATATATTTT. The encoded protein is CASTNSGNTIYF.

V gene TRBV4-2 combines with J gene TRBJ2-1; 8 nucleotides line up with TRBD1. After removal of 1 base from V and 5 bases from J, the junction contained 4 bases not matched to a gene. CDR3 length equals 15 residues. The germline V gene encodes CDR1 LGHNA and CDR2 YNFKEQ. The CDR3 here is CASSQGRQGNNEQFF. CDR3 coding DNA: TGTGCCAGCAGCCAAGGCCGACAGGGGAACAATGAGCAGTTCTTC.

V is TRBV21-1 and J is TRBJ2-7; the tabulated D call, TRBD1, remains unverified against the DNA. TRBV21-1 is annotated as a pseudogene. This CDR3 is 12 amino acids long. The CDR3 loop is CASSKVGTGMYF. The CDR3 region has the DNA TGTGCCAGCAGCAAAGTTGGGACAGGGATGTACTTC.

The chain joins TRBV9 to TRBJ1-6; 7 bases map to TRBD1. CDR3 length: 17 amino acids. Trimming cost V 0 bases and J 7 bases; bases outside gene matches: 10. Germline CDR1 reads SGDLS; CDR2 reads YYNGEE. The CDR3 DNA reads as TGTGCCAGCAGCGTAGATCGAGACAGGGATATGAATTCACCCCTCCACTTT. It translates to CASSVDRDRDMNSPLHF.

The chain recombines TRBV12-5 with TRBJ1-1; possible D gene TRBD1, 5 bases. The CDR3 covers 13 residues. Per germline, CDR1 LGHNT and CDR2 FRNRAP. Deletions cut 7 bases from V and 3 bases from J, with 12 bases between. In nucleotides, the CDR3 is TGTGCTAGTGCGAATGGGGGGTACACTGAAGCTTTCTTT. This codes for CASANGGYTEAFF.

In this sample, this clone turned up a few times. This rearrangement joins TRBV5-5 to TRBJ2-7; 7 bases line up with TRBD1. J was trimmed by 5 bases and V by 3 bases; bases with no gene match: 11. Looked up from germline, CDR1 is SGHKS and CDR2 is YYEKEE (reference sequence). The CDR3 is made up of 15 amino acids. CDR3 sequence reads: CASSSRGQPWDEQYF. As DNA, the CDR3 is TGTGCCAGCAGCTCCCGGGGACAGCCCTGGGACGAGCAGTACTTC.